This is a list of T cell receptor beta chains from one sample in a study of T cells in Graves' hyperthyroidism and ophthalmopathy. TCRdb called the multiplex PCR reads again in MiXCR, with one record for every CDR3 protein. The sample lists about 770,000 distinct CDR3 sequences, approximately 19% occurring once. Source material: blood. These receptors were taken from a woman aged 45-60 years with Graves' hyperthyroidism that later progressed to Graves' ophthalmopathy. Both conserved end residues are part of each CDR3. Each record gives: D gene, clone size, J gene, V gene, CDR3 protein, CDR3 DNA. The D gene is left open where the match is weak. Size is omitted from some rows. Given values are once, few, many or a class for expanded clones.

TRBD1 | - | TRBJ2-1 | TRBV29-1 | CSVVGQGNNEQFF | TGCAGCGTTGTAGGACAGGGAAACAATGAGCAGTTCTTC
- | many | TRBJ1-2 | TRBV12-3/TRBV12-4 | CASSLPESNGYTF | TGTGCCAGCAGTTTGCCGGAAAGCAATGGCTACACCTTC
- | few | TRBJ2-3 | TRBV19 | CASRKWGDSTDTQYF | TGTGCCAGTAGAAAATGGGGGGACAGCACAGATACGCAGTATTTT
- | few | TRBJ2-2 | TRBV20-1 | CSAPQTGPPRTGELFF | TGCAGTGCTCCACAGACAGGCCCCCCGAGGACCGGGGAGCTGTTTTTT
TRBD2 | - | TRBJ2-1 | TRBV12-3/TRBV12-4 | CASSLHTSGIEQFF | TGTGCCAGCAGTTTACATACTAGCGGCATTGAGCAGTTCTTC
- | - | TRBJ2-5 | TRBV20-1 | CSAMGGWETQYF | TGCAGTGCGATGGGGGGCTGGGAGACCCAGTACTTC
TRBD2 | many | TRBJ2-7 | TRBV3-1 | CASSQDRGAGGPDEQYF | TGTGCCAGCAGCCAGGACCGAGGAGCGGGGGGGCCTGACGAGCAGTACTTC
TRBD2 | few | TRBJ2-3 | TRBV2 | CASKTSGGIDTQYF | TGTGCCAGCAAAACTAGCGGGGGGATAGATACGCAGTATTTT
- | - | TRBJ2-3 | TRBV9 | CASSAPAPGGTDTQYF | TGTGCCAGCAGCGCACCGGCCCCAGGGGGCACAGATACGCAGTATTTT
TRBD1 | few | TRBJ2-1 | TRBV11-1 | CASSIQGAMPNERFF | TGTGCCAGCAGCATCCAGGGGGCTATGCCCAATGAGCGGTTCTTC
- | - | TRBJ1-1 | TRBV5-1 | CASSTNTANTEAFF | TGCGCCAGCAGCACAAACACAGCGAACACTGAAGCTTTCTTT
- | many | TRBJ1-1 | TRBV6-1 | CASIYVRGGSEAFF | TGTGCCAGCATCTACGTGAGGGGCGGTTCTGAAGCTTTCTTT
TRBD1 | few | TRBJ1-3 | TRBV6-1 | CASSPGQGFLSGNTIYF | TGTGCCAGCAGTCCGGGACAGGGATTCCTCTCTGGAAACACCATATATTTT
- | - | TRBJ2-7 | TRBV7-9 | CASSLDGWGHSYEQYF | TGTGCCAGCAGCTTAGATGGGTGGGGACACTCTTACGAGCAGTACTTC
TRBD2 | many | TRBJ2-3 | TRBV9 | CASSPRLAGDPDTQYF | TGTGCCAGCAGCCCGAGACTAGCGGGGGACCCAGATACGCAGTATTTT
- | many | TRBJ1-2 | TRBV3-1 | CASSQDLQGYGYTF | TGTGCCAGCAGCCAAGACCTCCAGGGGTATGGCTACACCTTC
TRBD2 | - | TRBJ2-1 | TRBV7-3 | CASSRSPGTSGASNSYNEQFF | TGTGCCAGCAGCCGTAGTCCCGGGACTAGCGGGGCCTCGAACTCCTACAATGAGCAGTTCTTC
- | few | TRBJ2-5 | TRBV29-1 | CSVEVGGTQYF | TGCAGCGTTGAGGTTGGGGGGACCCAGTACTTC
TRBD1 | - | TRBJ2-4 | TRBV9 | CASSQGDSQNIQYF | TGTGCCAGCAGTCAAGGGGACAGCCAAAACATTCAGTACTTC
TRBD2 | few | TRBJ2-5 | TRBV20-1 | CSASWRGEETQYF | TGCAGTGCTAGCTGGCGGGGGGAAGAGACCCAGTACTTC
TRBD2 | - | TRBJ2-2 | TRBV20-1 | CSASSISGLSNTGELFF | TGCAGTGCTAGCTCGATTAGCGGGCTATCGAACACCGGGGAGCTGTTTTTT
- | many | TRBJ2-3 | TRBV12-3/TRBV12-4 | CASSLSSIPDTQYF | TGTGCCAGCAGTTTAAGTTCTATTCCAGATACGCAGTATTTT
TRBD2 | many | TRBJ2-1 | TRBV20-1 | CSARDLKERGGSYNEQFF | TGCAGTGCTAGAGATCTTAAGGAACGGGGGGGATCCTACAATGAGCAGTTCTTC
- | many | TRBJ1-1 | TRBV5-6 | CASSHRTILGVGTEAFF | TGTGCCAGCAGCCATCGGACAATCTTGGGTGTAGGCACTGAAGCTTTCTTT
- | few | TRBJ2-7 | TRBV5-1 | CASSLDAFYEQYF | TGCGCCAGCAGCTTGGATGCCTTCTACGAGCAGTACTTC
TRBD1 | many | TRBJ1-2 | TRBV2 | CASSDRGSISNYGYTF | TGTGCCAGCAGCGACAGGGGGAGCATTTCTAACTATGGCTACACCTTC
- | many | TRBJ1-1 | TRBV10-3 | CAISEGRGLQNTEAFF | TGTGCCATCAGCGAAGGGCGGGGACTGCAGAACACTGAAGCTTTCTTT
TRBD1 | many | TRBJ1-1 | TRBV11-3 | CASSYGQGEAFF | TGTGCCAGCAGCTACGGACAGGGTGAAGCTTTCTTT
- | many | TRBJ1-1 | TRBV5-6 | CASSTGTLNTEAFF | TGTGCCAGCAGCACCGGGACGCTGAACACTGAAGCTTTCTTT
TRBD1 | many | TRBJ1-2 | TRBV7-9 | CASSPDLTGLLYGYTF | TGTGCCAGCAGCCCGGACTTGACAGGGCTCCTCTATGGCTACACCTTC
- | few | TRBJ1-6 | TRBV2 | CASTPSGSYNSPLHF | TGTGCCAGCACCCCTTCTGGGTCCTATAATTCACCCCTCCACTTT
TRBD2 | many | TRBJ2-5 | TRBV7-3 | CASSLAGFNQETQYF | TGTGCCAGCAGCCTAGCGGGGTTCAACCAAGAGACCCAGTACTTC
- | few | TRBJ1-2 | TRBV5-4 | CASSAGMTDDYGYTF | TGTGCCAGCAGCGCCGGGATGACAGATGACTATGGCTACACCTTC
- | - | TRBJ2-2 | TRBV30 | CAWSVVWGGPGELFF | TGTGCCTGGAGTGTTGTTTGGGGCGGGCCCGGGGAGCTGTTTTTT
- | - | TRBJ1-2 | TRBV7-3 | CASSLTSGGVNYGYTF | TGTGCCAGCAGCTTAACTTCGGGCGGGGTTAACTATGGCTACACCTTC
- | - | TRBJ2-5 | TRBV7-7 | CASSLYNPGPKETQYF | TGTGCTAGCAGCTTATACAATCCAGGACCTAAAGAGACCCAGTACTTC
TRBD1 | - | TRBJ2-5 | TRBV6-5 | CASSYEGARETQYF | TGTGCCAGCAGTTACGAGGGGGCGCGGGAGACCCAGTACTTC
TRBD1 | few | TRBJ2-7 | TRBV27 | CASSLRGQAAYEQYF | TGTGCCAGCAGTTTGCGGGGACAGGCGGCCTACGAGCAGTACTTC
- | - | TRBJ2-1 | TRBV9 | CASSGQVDGSSYNEQFF | TGTGCCAGCAGCGGACAGGTCGATGGGAGCTCCTACAATGAGCAGTTCTTC
- | many | TRBJ1-1 | TRBV6-1 | CASTGQPNTEAFF | TGTGCCAGCACCGGACAGCCCAACACTGAAGCTTTCTTT
- | many | TRBJ2-3 | TRBV18 | CASSPRLTDTQYF | TGTGCCAGCAGCCCCCGACTCACAGATACGCAGTATTTT
- | few | TRBJ2-5 | TRBV5-1 | CASSLLAAEETRYF | TGCGCCAGCAGCTTGCTAGCAGCAGAAGAGACCCGGTACTTC
- | - | TRBJ1-4 | TRBV20-1 | CSAWASNEKLFF | TGCAGTGCCTGGGCGTCCAATGAAAAACTGTTTTTT
- | - | TRBJ2-7 | TRBV12-3/TRBV12-4 | CASSLRLGSRLEQYF | TGTGCCAGCAGTTTGAGGCTGGGCAGTAGACTCGAGCAGTACTTC
- | many | TRBJ2-7 | TRBV7-9 | CASSFTPGEYEQYF | TGTGCCAGCAGCTTCACCCCAGGGGAGTACGAGCAGTACTTC
TRBD1 | few | TRBJ1-5 | TRBV3-1 | CASSQRQGGSDQPQHF | TGTGCCAGCAGCCAAAGACAGGGAGGTAGTGATCAGCCCCAGCATTTT
- | few | TRBJ1-3 | TRBV5-4 | CASSLARSGETGNTIYF | TGTGCCAGCAGCTTGGCCCGTTCGGGGGAAACGGGAAACACCATATATTTT
TRBD2 | - | TRBJ2-5 | TRBV3-1 | CAKGLAGGETQYF | TGTGCCAAAGGACTAGCGGGGGGGGAGACCCAGTACTTC
- | - | TRBJ1-2 | TRBV6-1 | CASTPDSPNYGYTF | TGTGCCAGCACCCCGGACAGTCCTAACTATGGCTACACCTTC
- | - | TRBJ1-2 | TRBV5-1 | CASSLVMQGDGYTF | TGCGCCAGCAGCTTGGTCATGCAGGGTGATGGCTACACCTTC
- | few | TRBJ1-1 | TRBV5-6 | CASSLAGSVEAFF | TGTGCCAGCAGCTTGGCCGGATCGGTTGAAGCTTTCTTT
- | few | TRBJ1-2 | TRBV6-5 | CASSYSDNYGYTF | TGTGCCAGCAGTTATTCAGACAACTATGGCTACACCTTC
- | few | TRBJ2-4 | TRBV7-9 | CASSLRGLRQGKNIQYF | TGTGCCAGCAGCTTAAGGGGGTTGCGGCAGGGGAAAAACATTCAGTACTTC
TRBD1 | many | TRBJ2-2 | TRBV7-2 | CASGDRGRYTGELFF | TGTGCCAGCGGAGACAGGGGGCGGTACACCGGGGAGCTGTTTTTT
- | - | TRBJ1-1 | TRBV6-2/TRBV6-3 | CASSYSRRRVNTEAFF | TGTGCCAGCAGTTACTCGAGGCGCAGGGTGAACACTGAAGCTTTCTTT
- | few | TRBJ1-5 | TRBV6-1 | CASSESPNRVGSNQPQHF | TGTGCCAGCAGTGAAAGCCCCAACAGGGTGGGTAGCAATCAGCCCCAGCATTTT
- | few | TRBJ1-1 | TRBV10-2 | CASDPLTEPGEVGRGTEAFF | TGCGCCAGCGACCCTTTGACGGAACCAGGGGAGGTGGGCAGGGGCACTGAAGCTTTCTTT
- | - | TRBJ1-5 | TRBV11-3 | CASSFGGEGQPQHF | TGTGCCAGCAGCTTCGGGGGGGAAGGGCAGCCCCAGCATTTT
- | many | TRBJ1-6 | TRBV30 | CAWSRWGSFPLHF | TGTGCCTGGAGTCGGTGGGGTTCGTTCCCCCTCCACTTT